The 30 T cell receptor beta chains given below trace back to one sample, sequenced in a study of T cells in Graves' hyperthyroidism and ophthalmopathy. The source material, RNA transcripts, was used to amplify TCR beta CDR3 regions. A first-round RT-PCR of the TCR CDR3 used the HTBI primer set. MiXCR was run by TCRdb on the multiplex PCR reads, yielding one entry per CDR3 protein. The data show almost 600,000 distinct CDR3 sequences, about 43% seen once. Material for sequencing was peripheral blood or thyroid tissue (not recorded which). Receptors originate from a woman in her late teens or twenties with Graves' hyperthyroidism.

As regards this clonotype: This clone may be a read error of a much larger clone one base away. J is TRBJ1-5 and V is TRBV6-5; 7 nucleotides agree with TRBD1. From germline, CDR1 is MNHEY and CDR2 SVGAGI. This CDR3 spans 17 amino acids. The chain's CDR3 is CACSYSFRGATNQPQHF. In DNA, the CDR3 is TGTGCCTGCAGTTACTCGTTCAGGGGGGCTACCAATCAGCCCCAGCATTTT.

This clonotype was detected many times. The CDR3 region is CSVKGGLAGPGELFF. DNA for the CDR3: TGCAGCGTTAAGGGGGGACTAGCGGGACCCGGGGAGCTGTTTTTT. The chain links TRBV29-1 to TRBJ2-2; 13 nucleotides align to TRBD2. Germline values: CDR1 SQVTM, CDR2 ANQGSEA. This CDR3 is 15 amino acids long. Losses at the gene ends were 5 bases for V and 6 bases for J; bases not matched to a gene: 6.

This clonotype was seen many times. The CDR3 coding sequence is TGTGCCAGCAGCCAAGATAATGAAAAACTGTTTTTT. As protein: CASSQDNEKLFF. This rearrangement joins TRBV4-2 to TRBJ1-4; D not certain. CDR3 length: 12 amino acids. Trimming stripped 0 bases from V and 4 bases from J, with 0 bases between. Germline loops: CDR1 LGHNA, CDR2 YNFKEQ.

This clonotype occurred once. The rearrangement uses TRBV18 and TRBJ1-1; no reliable D call. The CDR3 covers 14 residues. Trimming shortened V by 0 bases and J by 4 bases, and 9 bases separated the two germline ends. In germline, CDR1 is KGHSH, CDR2 LQKENI. CDR3 protein: CASSPPSQPTEAFF. The CDR3, as DNA: TGTGCCAGCTCACCACCATCACAGCCCACTGAAGCTTTCTTT.

As to this clonotype: A much larger clone lies a single base off, so this may be a read error. The CDR3 loop is CASNFLFWGQGQYF. CDR3 nucleotides: TGTGCCAGCAATTTCTTGTTCTGGGGCCAGGGGCAGTACTTC. The chain uses TRBV12-3 or TRBV12-4 and TRBJ2-7; the D gene is possibly TRBD1 (5 bases). There are 14 residues in the CDR3. V gave up 7 bases and J gave up 9 bases, with 22 bases separating them.

The chain employs TRBV29-1 and TRBJ2-5, with D perhaps TRBD2 (6 bases). CDR3 length: 12 residues. V lost 8 bases and J lost 3, with 13 bases in between. The V gene's germline CDR1 is SQVTM and CDR2 ANQGSEA. CDR3 sequence (DNA): TGCAGCTTAAGGGTAGCGGAAGAGACCCAGTACTTC. Protein: CSLRVAEETQYF.

V is TRBV7-3 and J is TRBJ2-7; TRBD2 matches 7 bases. From germline, CDR1 is SGHTA and CDR2 FQGTGA. V shed 6 bases and J 3 bases; nucleotides not matched to a gene: 8. The CDR3 is made up of 14 amino acids. The CDR3 DNA sequence: TGTGCCAGCAGTTCACCGGGAGGCTACTACGAGCAGTACTTC. Its translation is CASSSPGGYYEQYF. The variable domain in full, completed from reference TRBV7-3 and TRBJ2-7, reads GAGVSQTPSNKVTEKGKYVELRCDPISGHTALYWYRQSLGQGPEFLIYFQGTGAADDSGLPNDRFFAVRPEGSVSTLKIQRTERGDSAVYLCASSSPGGYYEQYFGPGTRLTVT.

The chain combines TRBV7-2 with TRBJ2-7; D ambiguous. The end of the DNA aligns better with TRBJ2-1, so the J call may be wrong. The V gene's germline CDR1 is SGHTA and CDR2 FQGNSA. The CDR3 consists of 13 residues. In DNA, the CDR3 is TGTGCCAGCAGCCCCGGTCGGTCCAATGAGCAGTTCTTC. Encoded protein: CASSPGRSNEQFF.

As to this clonotype: Being one base from a much bigger clone, this may be a read error. The chain recombines TRBV20-1 with TRBJ1-5; the D gene is possibly TRBD1 (5 bases). This CDR3 spans 14 amino acids. Germline V gene sequence: CDR1 DFQATT, CDR2 SNEGSKA (reference sequence). CDR3 DNA: TGCAGTGCCCCCGGGGGGACTCGCAGTCAGCCCCAGCGTTTT. Amino acids: CSAPGGTRSQPQRF.

This clonotype has a count of ten or more. The chain combines TRBV29-1 with TRBJ2-7, with TRBD2 matching over 8 bases. Germline V gene data show CDR1 as SQVTM and CDR2 as ANQGSEA. V trimming: 5 bases; J trimming: 3 bases; junction bases outside the gene matches: 3. CDR3 length equals 12 residues. In DNA form, the CDR3 reads TGCAGCGTTTTTAGCGGGAACTACGAGCAGTACTTC. It is translated as CSVFSGNYEQYF.

This clonotype was picked up a small number of times. CDR3 loop: CAWSRGLAGGETQYF. The CDR3 bases are TGTGCCTGGAGCCGGGGACTAGCGGGAGGAGAGACCCAGTACTTC. The chain employs TRBV30 and TRBJ2-5, with TRBD2 matching over 15 bases. V shed 3 bases, J shed 4 bases, and the junction held 3 bases outside the gene matches. Germline values: CDR1 GTSNPN, CDR2 SVGIG (reference sequence). The CDR3 consists of 15 residues.

This clonotype has at least ten counts. The V and J genes are TRBV29-1 and TRBJ1-5, with 10 positions matching TRBD1. The CDR3 is made up of 13 amino acids. The V segment lost 4 bases and the J segment 7 bases; nucleotides outside the gene matches: 4. Germline V gene sequence: CDR1 SQVTM, CDR2 ANQGSEA. The CDR3 DNA reads as TGCAGCGTTGTTGGACAGGGGGGGCAGCCCCAGCATTTT. Translated, it gives CSVVGQGGQPQHF.

This chain links TRBV15 with TRBJ1-1; 11 bases are shared with TRBD1. Germline V gene lookup returns CDR1 LNHNV and CDR2 YYDKDF (reference sequence). This CDR3 has 15 residues. J gave up 4 bases and V 2 bases, and 3 bases lay outside the gene matches. The CDR3: CATSRSGTGGTEAFF. In DNA, the CDR3 is TGTGCCACCAGCAGATCCGGGACAGGGGGCACTGAAGCTTTCTTT.

This clonotype was recorded at least ten times. This sequence joins TRBV4-3 and TRBJ2-7; 9 nucleotides line up with TRBD1. Losses at the gene ends were 0 bases for V and 7 bases for J; bases not matched to a gene: 10. The germline gives CDR1 LGHNA, CDR2 YSLEER. The CDR3 has 16 residues. Here the CDR3 DNA reads TGCGCCAGCAGCCAAGATAGTGTGGGACAGGGCGAAGAGCAGTACTTC. This sequence encodes CASSQDSVGQGEEQYF.

V gene TRBV10-3 combines with J gene TRBJ2-7; D might be TRBD2 (5 bases). CDR1 is ENHRY, CDR2 SYGVKD, per germline. The CDR3 is made up of 12 amino acids. The ends were cut back, 10 bases at V and 2 bases at J, with 12 bases in the middle. DNA of the CDR3: TGTGCCACCAGGACTCTAGCCTACGAGCAGTACTTC. It encodes CATRTLAYEQYF.

The rearrangement links TRBV24-1 to TRBJ1-5, with D maybe TRBD1 (5 bases). The CDR3 totals 17 residues. Germline CDR1 and CDR2: KGHDR and SFDVKD. Trimming stripped 10 bases from V and 7 bases from J, with 28 bases between. The CDR3 spells CATGTSGSGVWGQPQHF. The CDR3 bases are TGTGCCACAGGGACTAGCGGGAGTGGGGTTTGGGGGCAGCCCCAGCATTTT.

Comment on this clonotype: Since a much larger clone is just one base distant, this may be a read error. The chain carries TRBV7-2 and TRBJ2-7; D unclear. Per the germline V gene, CDR1 is SGHTA and CDR2 is FQGNSA. The CDR3 has 15 residues. V lost 1 base and J lost 6, with 16 bases in between. Here the CDR3 reads CASSLDLISTCEQYF. CDR3 sequence (DNA): TGTGCCAGCAGCTTAGATTTGATCAGTACCTGCGAGCAGTACTTC.

The sample holds one count of this clonotype. V and J are TRBV7-3 and TRBJ1-1; TRBD1 might be the D (5 bases). V was pared by 1 base and J by 7 bases, with 13 bases between. The CDR3 contains 14 residues. Looked up from germline, CDR1 is SGHTA and CDR2 is FQGTGA. CDR3 in DNA: TGTGCCAGCAGCTTAATGCCAGGGAAGGGTGAAGCTTTCTTT. Translated: CASSLMPGKGEAFF.

V usage is TRBV2 and J usage is TRBJ2-7; 12 bases line up with TRBD2. This CDR3 has 17 amino acids. The junction had 14 bases not matched to a gene; V was cut back by 6 bases and J by 5 bases. Germline V CDR1 and CDR2: SNHLY, FYNNEI. CDR3 region: CASRDPLAGGAGDEQYF. CDR3 bases: TGTGCCAGCAGGGATCCACTAGCGGGAGGCGCAGGCGACGAGCAGTACTTC.

This clonotype was seen more than once but under ten times. The chain combines TRBV6-5 with TRBJ1-1; the D gene is possibly TRBD1 (6 bases). The germline gives CDR1 MNHEY, CDR2 SVGAGI. The CDR3 is 15 amino acids. Trimming stripped 5 bases from V and 0 bases from J, with 13 bases between. Here the CDR3 reads CASSRDTFMNTEAFF. CDR3 coding DNA: TGTGCCAGCAGTCGGGACACCTTCATGAACACTGAAGCTTTCTTT.

For this clonotype: One junction end disagrees with the germline gene, perhaps due to a read error. The V call is TRBV20-1, the J call TRBJ2-6, with D perhaps matching TRBD1 (6 bases). The length of the CDR3 is 15 residues. The V gene's germline CDR1 is DFQATT and CDR2 SNEGSKA (reference sequence). The CDR3: CSARVGSKGVDTEAF. The CDR3 DNA sequence: TGCAGTGCTAGGGTAGGAAGTAAGGGGGTGGACACTGAAGCTTTC.

This sequence joins TRBV20-1 and TRBJ1-2; D possibly corresponds to TRBD1 (5 bases). This CDR3 is built from 14 residues. Trimming removed 0 bases from V and 4 bases from J, with 12 bases in between. From germline, CDR1 is DFQATT and CDR2 SNEGSKA (reference sequence). CDR3 DNA sequence: TGCAGTGCTAGAGATCCTAGCGGGGGCTATGGCTACACCTTC. Residues: CSARDPSGGYGYTF.

The V and J genes are TRBV15 and TRBJ2-2; D not resolved. V was trimmed by 5 bases and J by 6 bases, leaving 19 bases between them. The CDR3 sequence is 16 residues long. Per the germline V gene, CDR1 is LNHNV and CDR2 is YYDKDF (reference sequence). CDR3 DNA: TGTGCCACCAGCGGAAGACTGGTCCCAAACTCCGGGGAGCTGTTTTTT. It specifies CATSGRLVPNSGELFF.

This clonotype has a count of ten or more. The chain carries TRBV24-1 and TRBJ2-2; 9 nucleotides line up with TRBD2. Unmatched junction bases numbered 11, after V lost 4 bases and J lost 0 bases. This CDR3 has 19 residues. Germline-derived CDR1 and CDR2 are KGHDR and SFDVKD. The CDR3 protein is CATSDPVSGGYANTGELFF. The CDR3, as DNA: TGTGCCACCAGTGACCCTGTGAGCGGGGGGTATGCGAACACCGGGGAGCTGTTTTTT.

Worth noting for this clonotype: This may arise from a read error, as a much more abundant clone is one base away. The V gene is TRBV4-1, the J gene TRBJ2-7; D possibly corresponds to TRBD1 (5 bases). Trimming pared 1 base from V and 3 bases from J, leaving 10 bases between. Per germline, CDR1 MGHRA and CDR2 YSYEKL. CDR3 size: 14 residues. CDR3 sequence reads: CASSQVAGNYEQYF. Here the CDR3 DNA reads TGCGCCAGCAGCCAAGTGGCAGGGAACTACGAGCAGTACTTC.

The rearrangement joins TRBV7-3 to TRBJ2-5; D not certain. Trimming removed 6 bases from V and 4 bases from J, with 15 bases in between. Per germline, CDR1 SGHTA and CDR2 FQGTGA. The length of the CDR3 is 14 residues. Written as DNA, the CDR3 is TGTGCCAGCAGTGTCCCCTTGGCCGCAGAGACCCAGTACTTC. It encodes CASSVPLAAETQYF.

This clonotype occurred many times. The chain combines TRBV4-1 with TRBJ2-2; perhaps D is TRBD1 or TRBD2 (5 bases each). V was clipped by 4 bases and J by 4 bases, with 13 bases between them. Germline V CDR1 and CDR2: MGHRA, YSYEKL. The CDR3 length is 15 residues. The CDR3 nucleotides are TGCGCCAGCAGCCCGAGGGGTTCGGGCACCGGGGAGCTGTTTTTT. Its protein is CASSPRGSGTGELFF.

This clonotype occurred a few times. This chain connects TRBV20-1 to TRBJ2-3; D is ambiguous. The length of the CDR3 is 12 residues. Germline V gene sequence: CDR1 DFQATT, CDR2 SNEGSKA (reference sequence). V was shortened by 6 bases and J by 1 base, with 8 bases between the two germline ends. CDR3 DNA sequence: TGCAGTGCAGGCGAGGGCACAGATACGCAGTATTTT. Protein: CSAGEGTDTQYF.

The rearrangement joins TRBV29-1 to TRBJ1-1; 7 positions match TRBD1. CDR1 and CDR2 from the germline V gene are SQVTM and ANQGSEA. The CDR3 covers 14 residues. V dropped 7 bases and J dropped 2; count of bases not matched to a gene: 10. Here the CDR3 DNA reads TGCAGCGCCCGGGGAGGGGGCTCTAACACTGAAGCTTTCTTT. Its translation is CSARGGGSNTEAFF.

This clonotype occurred many times. The chain is built from TRBV11-2 and TRBJ1-1; D is possibly TRBD1 (6 bases). Germline V CDR1 and CDR2: SGHAT, FQNNGV. The CDR3 contains 15 residues. V was pared by 1 base and J by 4 bases, with 13 bases between. Here the CDR3 DNA reads TGTGCCAGCAGCTTAGTCACAGGGCGGGGCACTGAAGCTTTCTTT. Translating gives CASSLVTGRGTEAFF.